This T cell receptor beta chain was captured in a study of spatial heterogeneity in lung cancer. MiXCR, run by TCRdb on the 5' RACE reads, gives a single entry per CDR3 protein. Of under 100,000 distinct CDR3 sequences listed, approximately 8.2% are singletons. Time point of the sample: sample taken at primary tumor resection. Sequencing was performed on whole RNA extracted from tumor and nontumor lung tissue, or from frozen PBMC, and the material was left unsorted. This CDR3 region has 16 residues. Germline CDR1 LGHNA, CDR2 YNFKEQ. V shed 0 bases and J 4 bases; nucleotides not matched to a gene: 6. This specimen consisted of PBMCs, obtained at surgery. This receptor was identified in a male donor with early-stage non-small cell lung cancer. This chain uses TRBV4-2 with TRBJ2-5; 9 positions match TRBD2. The CDR3 loop is CASSQEGGGARETQYF. CDR3 in DNA: TGTGCCAGCAGCCAAGAGGGCGGGGGGGCCCGAGAGACCCAGTACTTC.